The 6 T cell receptor beta chains given below trace back to one sample, sequenced in a study of blood T cell repertoires in COVID-19. Clones were read by immunoSEQ multiplex PCR, and TCRdb kept only the in-frame ones, dropping some. The sample lists fewer than 250,000 clones; about 90% were seen once. The specimen was peripheral blood. Source of these receptors: a woman aged 70 to 79 with acute or convalescent COVID-19.

V is TRBV12-3 or TRBV12-4 and J is TRBJ2-3; D gene ambiguous. The length of the CDR3 is 12 residues. V was trimmed by 3 bases and J by 5 bases, leaving 6 bases between them. The CDR3 sequence is CASSFTRDTQYF. For the CDR3, the DNA is TGTGCCAGCAGTTTCACTCGAGATACGCAGTATTTT.

This chain joins TRBV5-1 and TRBJ1-2; 9 bases align to TRBD1. The germline CDR1 and CDR2 sequences are SGHRS and YFSETQ. V gave up 5 bases and J gave up 2 bases; unmatched junction bases: 4. The CDR3 is 14 residues long. The CDR3 nucleotides read TGCGCCAGCAGTAGCGGGACAGGGAACTATGGCTACACCTTC. This gives the protein CASSSGTGNYGYTF.

The rearrangement uses TRBV28 and TRBJ1-3; 8 bases are a match to TRBD1. There are 17 residues in the CDR3. Per the germline V gene, CDR1 is MDHEN and CDR2 is SYDVKM. V shed 4 bases, J shed 0 bases, and the junction held 8 bases outside the gene matches. This CDR3 reads CASSSPGQASSGNTIYF. In DNA form, the CDR3 reads TGTGCCAGCAGTTCACCGGGACAGGCCTCCTCTGGAAACACCATATATTTT.

The chain combines TRBV18 with TRBJ2-5, with D possibly TRBD2 on 5 matching bases. The CDR3 contains 14 residues. Germline V gene lookup returns CDR1 KGHSH and CDR2 LQKENI. V lost 5 bases and J lost 4, with 14 bases in between. The CDR3, as DNA: TGTGCCAGCTCATTAAGGCTCGGGATAGAGACCCAGTACTTC. It encodes CASSLRLGIETQYF.

The chain recombines TRBV6-5 with TRBJ2-7; D is unclear. The CDR3 is made up of 14 amino acids. Germline CDR1 is MNHEY and CDR2 is SVGAGI. The V and J ends lost 5 bases and 2 bases respectively, with 13 bases between them. The CDR3 region is CASSPPTPPYEQYF. In DNA, the CDR3 is TGTGCCAGCAGTCCACCTACCCCCCCCTACGAGCAGTACTTC.

As regards this clone: Other nucleotide sequences in the sample specify the same CDR3. This rearrangement joins TRBV12-3 or TRBV12-4 to TRBJ1-1, with D unresolved. The CDR3 contains 12 residues. Between the trimmed V and J ends, which lost 3 bases and 1 base, there was a span of 3 bases. The CDR3 DNA sequence: TGTGCCAGCAGTTTCCGGAACACTGAAGCTTTCTTT. Protein product: CASSFRNTEAFF.